This passage covers 29 T cell receptor beta chains from one sample sequenced in a study of response to subunit inactivated influenza vaccine. Each CDR3 protein is one row after TCRdb ran MiXCR on the RT-PCR reads. The sample comprises roughly 790,000 distinct CDR3 sequences, over 20% of which are singletons, and roughly a tenth rests with the top ten. Sequenced here: PBMCs from blood, sampled 5 to 6 days after vaccination. These receptor sequences come from a man aged 45-60 years who received an inactivated influenza vaccine.

The rearrangement uses TRBV12-3 or TRBV12-4 and TRBJ2-3, with unresolved D. This CDR3 has 14 residues. Trimming stripped 2 bases from V and 4 bases from J, with 10 bases between. CDR3 sequence reads: CASSLRQQADTQYF. In DNA, the CDR3 is TGTGCCAGCAGTTTACGTCAGCAGGCAGATACGCAGTATTTT.

This clonotype was recorded a few times. The chain employs TRBV14 and TRBJ1-2; a weak D match, TRBD1 (6 bases). The CDR3 sequence is 16 residues long. Per germline, CDR1 SGHDN and CDR2 FVKESK. With 2 bases removed from V and 8 bases from J, the gap between germline ends came to 21 bases. The DNA of the CDR3 is TGTGCCAGCAGCCAATCCCCTGGCAGGGGTTTATCGGGCTACACCTTC. This translates into CASSQSPGRGLSGYTF.

The chain couples TRBV5-1 to TRBJ2-7; 8 nucleotides match TRBD1. This CDR3 region has 15 residues. Per the germline V gene, CDR1 is SGHRS and CDR2 is YFSETQ. V was clipped by 4 bases and J by 0 bases; unmatched bases: 6. The CDR3 DNA is TGCGCCAGCAGCCCGGGACAGGACTTCTCCTACGAGCAGTACTTC. It translates to CASSPGQDFSYEQYF.

The chain employs TRBV15 and TRBJ2-3; tentatively, D is TRBD2 (5 bases). Germline V lookup: CDR1 LNHNV, CDR2 YYDKDF (reference sequence). The V end was cut by 3 bases, the J end by 0 bases, with 16 bases between. The CDR3 has 17 amino acids. This CDR3 reads CATSRGIGGYSTDTQYF. CDR3 bases: TGTGCCACCAGCAGGGGGATCGGCGGGTATAGCACAGATACGCAGTATTTT.

A few counts support this clonotype. The chain recombines TRBV25-1 with TRBJ2-3, with D perhaps matching TRBD1 (6 bases). With 3 bases removed from V and 4 bases from J, the gap between germline ends came to 8 bases. Germline V gives CDR1 MGHDK, CDR2 SYGVNS. The CDR3 runs to 13 residues. This CDR3 reads CASSEPGADTQYF. The CDR3 coding sequence is TGTGCCAGCAGTGAGCCAGGGGCAGATACGCAGTATTTT.

This chain links TRBV6-1 with TRBJ2-1, with 10 nucleotides matching TRBD1. Trimming at V came to 7 bases and at J to 1 base, leaving 7 bases not matched to a gene. The CDR3 covers 16 residues. CDR1 is MNHNS, CDR2 SASEGT, per germline. The CDR3 region is CASTRTGGYSYNEQFF. DNA for the CDR3: TGTGCCAGCACCAGGACAGGGGGGTATTCCTACAATGAGCAGTTCTTC.

The chain combines TRBV29-1 with TRBJ2-5, with 11 nucleotides matching TRBD2. CDR1 is SQVTM and CDR2 is ANQGSEA in the germline V gene. CDR3 size: 16 residues. The trim removed 6 bases at V and 0 bases at J, leaving 9 bases unmatched. The CDR3 nucleotides read TGCAGCGTCCGAGGGCCTAGCGGGGGGTACCAAGAGACCCAGTACTTC. Its protein product is CSVRGPSGGYQETQYF.

This chain uses TRBV6-1 with TRBJ1-4, with unresolved D. The CDR3 runs to 13 residues. V lost 4 bases to trimming and J lost 4 bases, with 7 bases between them. Germline V CDR1 and CDR2: MNHNS, SASEGT. For the CDR3, the DNA is TGTGCCAGCAGTGGACGGCTTAATGAAAAACTGTTTTTT. This codes for CASSGRLNEKLFF.

In its sample, this clonotype was seen a few times. The chain is built from TRBV20-1 and TRBJ2-1; TRBD1 matches at 7 bases. CDR3 length: 12 amino acids. From germline, CDR1 is DFQATT and CDR2 SNEGSKA (reference sequence). The ends lost 5 bases at V and 10 bases at J; junction bases unmatched: 8. This chain's CDR3 is CSASKQGKEQFF. DNA of the CDR3: TGCAGTGCTTCCAAACAGGGGAAGGAGCAGTTCTTC.

This clonotype was detected many times. The gene calls are TRBV15 and TRBJ2-7; D remains ambiguous. Germline V gene data show CDR1 as LNHNV and CDR2 as YYDKDF (reference sequence). CDR3 length: 15 amino acids. The germline V and J ends were trimmed by 0 bases and 0 bases, with 9 bases remaining between them. This chain's CDR3 is CATSRDYGGSYEQYF. The CDR3 nucleotides read TGTGCCACCAGCAGAGATTATGGCGGCTCCTACGAGCAGTACTTC.

The V and J genes are TRBV7-6 and TRBJ2-2, with D unresolved. The CDR3 extends over 14 amino acids. Trimming took 5 bases from V and 11 from J, leaving 18 bases between them. Germline V gene lookup returns CDR1 SGHVS and CDR2 FNYEAQ. DNA for the CDR3: TGTGCCAGCAGCCAGATCAACGGCGCTGGAGAGCTGTTTTTT. It yields the protein CASSQINGAGELFF.

This clonotype has just a few counts. The chain recombines TRBV2 with TRBJ1-5; D ambiguous. CDR1 is SNHLY, CDR2 FYNNEI, per germline. The CDR3 is 13 amino acids. CDR3 bases: TGTGCAGCCGGGCGGACTAGCAATCAGCCCCAGCATTTT. This encodes CAAGRTSNQPQHF.

This chain's CDR3 is CSAHDILNTEAFF. Here the CDR3 DNA reads TGCAGTGCTCACGACATCCTGAACACTGAAGCTTTCTTT. The rearrangement uses TRBV20-1 and TRBJ1-1; unclear D gene. V lost 5 bases to trimming and J lost 0 bases, with 10 bases between them. The CDR3 runs to 13 residues. CDR1 and CDR2 from the germline V gene are DFQATT and SNEGSKA (reference sequence).

In this sample, this clonotype turned up a few times. J is TRBJ2-7 and V is TRBV4-1; D call uncertain. The V and J ends lost 2 bases and 2 bases respectively, with 4 bases between them. The CDR3 is 12 amino acids. The germline CDR1 and CDR2 sequences are MGHRA and YSYEKL. CDR3 in amino acids: CASSQKPYEQYF. CDR3 nucleotide sequence: TGCGCCAGCAGCCAAAAACCCTACGAGCAGTACTTC.

The chain uses TRBV15 and TRBJ2-2; D is ambiguous. The CDR3 runs 13 residues. Trimming removed 3 bases at V and 4 bases at J, with 6 bases between. Germline lookup yields CDR1 LNHNV and CDR2 YYDKDF (reference sequence). The CDR3 protein is CATSSMVTGELFF. CDR3 sequence (DNA): TGTGCCACCAGCAGCATGGTCACCGGGGAGCTGTTTTTT. Complete variable domain (other parts from reference TRBV15 and TRBJ2-2): DAMVIQNPRYQVTQFGKPVTLSCSQTLNHNVMYWYQQKSSQAPKLLFHYYDKDFNNEADTPDNFQSRRPNTSFCFLDIRSPGLGDTAMYLCATSSMVTGELFFGEGSRLTVL.

The CDR3 here is CASSHGQPGNTIYF. In DNA, the CDR3 is TGCGCCAGCAGCCATGGACAGCCTGGAAACACCATATATTTT. The J gene is TRBJ1-3, the V gene TRBV5-1; the D gene is possibly TRBD1 (6 bases). Trimming took 4 bases from V and 2 from J, leaving 10 bases between them. Per the germline V gene, CDR1 is SGHRS and CDR2 is YFSETQ. The length of the CDR3 is 14 residues. Filled out from reference TRBV5-1 and TRBJ1-3, the complete variable domain reads KAGVTQTPRYLIKTRGQQVTLSCSPISGHRSVSWYQQTPGQGLQFLFEYFSETQRNKGNFPGRFSGRQFSNSRSEMNVSTLELGDSALYLCASSHGQPGNTIYFGEGSWLTVV.

Only one count was recorded for this clonotype. The rearrangement links TRBV20-1 to TRBJ2-7; D ambiguous. Trimming took off 0 bases at V and 12 bases at J, with 12 bases between the two ends. The germline V gene has CDR1 DFQATT and CDR2 SNEGSKA (reference sequence). CDR3 length: 11 residues. The CDR3 bases are TGCAGTGCTAGAGATACACCTTCTCTGTACTTC. It is translated as CSARDTPSLYF.

This clonotype was counted only a few times. The chain uses TRBV10-3 and TRBJ2-3; 9 bases map to TRBD1. J lost 3 bases, V lost 6 bases, and 7 bases had no gene match. This CDR3 contains 15 residues. The germline CDR1 and CDR2 sequences are ENHRY and SYGVKD. CDR3 nucleotides: TGTGCCATCAGCAAAGGGGGACAGGGAACAGATACGCAGTATTTT. Its translation: CAISKGGQGTDTQYF.

This clonotype was counted a few times. The chain uses TRBV5-1 and TRBJ1-5, with 9 bases matching TRBD1. Germline assignment: CDR1 SGHRS and CDR2 YFSETQ. Losses at the gene ends were 4 bases for V and 7 bases for J; bases not matched to a gene: 9. The CDR3 covers 15 residues. The CDR3 sequence: CASSRGTGSGQPQHF. CDR3 sequence (DNA): TGCGCCAGCAGCAGAGGGACAGGGAGCGGCCAGCCCCAGCATTTT.

In this sample, this clonotype turned up a few times. The V and J genes are TRBV5-1 and TRBJ1-4; D possibly corresponds to TRBD1 (5 bases). This CDR3 is built from 14 residues. Germline lookup yields CDR1 SGHRS and CDR2 YFSETQ. V was trimmed by 4 bases and J by 7 bases, leaving 14 bases between them. The CDR3 here is CASSRDAVGEKLFF. The CDR3 nucleotides are TGCGCCAGCAGCCGGGACGCAGTTGGTGAAAAACTGTTTTTT.

A few counts support this clonotype. The chain is built from TRBV2 and TRBJ1-1; 11 bases line up with TRBD1. This CDR3 is built from 14 residues. V was pared by 10 bases and J by 5 bases, with 9 bases of the junction left unmatched. Germline assignment: CDR1 SNHLY and CDR2 FYNNEI. The CDR3 nucleotides read TGTGCCACCGGACAGGGGGCGCGGGGAACTGAAGCTTTCTTT. Translating gives CATGQGARGTEAFF.

In the case of this clonotype: This may come from a read error, since a much larger clone is one base off. The genes are TRBV28 and TRBJ2-7; 7 positions match TRBD2. Per the germline V gene, CDR1 is MDHEN and CDR2 is SYDVKM. The CDR3 is 12 amino acids. In DNA form, the CDR3 reads TGTGCCATCGGACCTAGCGGTTACGGGCAGTACTTC. Translated, it gives CAIGPSGYGQYF.

This clonotype was detected a few times. The V and J genes are TRBV5-1 and TRBJ2-5; 7 positions match TRBD1. This CDR3 comprises 14 residues. The V gene's germline CDR1 is SGHRS and CDR2 YFSETQ. The J segment lost 0 bases and the V segment lost 4 bases, leaving 3 bases of the junction unmatched. The CDR3 nucleotides are TGCGCCAGCAGCCAGGGACAGAACCAAGAGACCCAGTACTTC. The encoded protein is CASSQGQNQETQYF.

This clonotype was recorded a few times. The chain recombines TRBV5-1 with TRBJ1-1; perhaps TRBD1 as D (5 bases). Deletions cut 0 bases from V and 5 bases from J, with 14 bases between. This CDR3 region has 15 residues. Looked up from germline, CDR1 is SGHRS and CDR2 is YFSETQ. DNA for the CDR3: TGCGCCAGCAGCTTGGCCGCACAGGTGGAAACTGAAGCTTTCTTT. This translates into CASSLAAQVETEAFF.

As to this clonotype: A junction end diverges from the germline sequence, so it may reflect a read error. The chain recombines TRBV10-3 with TRBJ2-5; tentatively, D is TRBD2 (6 bases). CDR1 is ENHRY and CDR2 is SYGVKD in the germline V gene. CDR3 length equals 15 residues. CDR3 nucleotides: TGTGACATCAGTGAGGGCGCTTCAGGGAGGGAGACCCAGTACTTC. It encodes CDISEGASGRETQYF.

The V gene is TRBV5-1, the J gene TRBJ2-2; perhaps D is TRBD1 or TRBD2 (5 bases each). The V end lost 3 bases, the J end lost 6 bases, and 21 bases lay between the germline ends. Germline-derived CDR1 and CDR2 are SGHRS and YFSETQ. The CDR3 loop spans 17 amino acids. In nucleotides, the CDR3 is TGCGCCAGCAGCTCCGGGACGCGAGCTCGATTACCCGGGGAGCTGTTTTTT. Protein: CASSSGTRARLPGELFF.

The gene calls are TRBV20-1 and TRBJ2-2; 8 bases are a match to TRBD2. The ends lost 6 bases at V and 6 bases at J; junction bases unmatched: 9. Germline V gene sequence: CDR1 DFQATT, CDR2 SNEGSKA (reference sequence). The length of the CDR3 is 14 residues. DNA for the CDR3: TGCAGTGCCGGCCGGGGGGGGGCGGCCGGGGAGCTGTTTTTT. Protein product: CSAGRGGAAGELFF.

The chain is built from TRBV3-1 and TRBJ2-5; the D gene is possibly TRBD2 (6 bases). The CDR3 runs 14 residues. V lost 8 bases and J lost 5, with 18 bases in between. The germline V gene encodes CDR1 LGHDT and CDR2 YNNKEL (reference sequence). The CDR3 sequence is CASAAPAGMETQYF. CDR3 bases: TGTGCCAGCGCGGCCCCCGCGGGGATGGAGACCCAGTACTTC.

This clonotype came up a few times. CDR3 DNA: TGCAGTGCTAGAGAACAGGTCTACGAGCAGTACTTC. This encodes CSAREQVYEQYF. This rearrangement joins TRBV20-1 to TRBJ2-7, with D tentatively TRBD1 (5 bases). Trimming cost V 0 bases and J 3 bases, with 6 bases left between them. Germline CDR1 and CDR2: DFQATT and SNEGSKA (reference sequence). The CDR3 runs 12 residues.